Shown below are 28 T cell receptor beta chains from a single sample sequenced in a study of identifying expanded T cells in peripheral blood. Sequencing was performed with immunoSEQ multiplex PCR; in TCRdb, only in-frame clones are kept and a portion is missing. The sample lists 55,000 to 80,000 clones; around 83% were seen once. The sequenced sample was blood. These receptors all come from a person aged 18 to 75 in good health.

This chain links TRBV23-1 with TRBJ1-5; tentative D call: TRBD1 (6 bases). TRBV23-1 is flagged as an ORF with uncertain function. The germline V and J ends were trimmed by 8 bases and 7 bases, with 18 bases remaining between them. This CDR3 comprises 14 residues. As DNA, the CDR3 is TGCGCCAGCCAGGGACACATCCTCGGACAGCCCCAGCATTTT. It translates to CASQGHILGQPQHF.

This clone was counted a single time. The rearrangement uses TRBV21-1 and TRBJ2-2; the table's D gene call, TRBD1, was not cross checked with the DNA. TRBV21-1 is classified as a pseudogene. The CDR3 consists of 14 residues. The CDR3 loop is CASTQGGMGGELFF. CDR3 DNA sequence: TGTGCCAGCACCCAAGGGGGTATGGGCGGGGAGCTGTTTTTT.

The chain has TRBV30 and TRBJ1-2; TRBD1 might be the D (6 bases). In germline, CDR1 is GTSNPN, CDR2 SVGIG (reference sequence). The CDR3 consists of 16 residues. V shed 0 bases and J shed 6 bases, with 20 bases lying between them. The DNA of the CDR3 is TGTGCCTGGAGTGTACTTCGTGCGGGGGCGGGAGATGGCTACACCTTC. This encodes CAWSVLRAGAGDGYTF.

The chain is built from TRBV5-5 and TRBJ1-2; D may be TRBD1 (6 bases). The CDR3 is 13 residues long. Trimming cost V 4 bases and J 8 bases, with 15 bases left between them. Germline V gives CDR1 SGHKS, CDR2 YYEKEE (reference sequence). In DNA, the CDR3 is TGTGCCAGCAGCACCAACAGGGTCGAAGGCTACACCTTC. It codes for CASSTNRVEGYTF. Full variable domain (remainder filled in from reference TRBV5-5 and TRBJ1-2): DAGVTQSPTHLIKTRGQQVTLRCSPISGHKSVSWYQQVLGQGPQFIFQYYEKEERGRGNFPDRFSARQFPNYSSELNVNALLLGDSALYLCASSTNRVEGYTFGSGTRLTVV.

The chain is built from TRBV27 and TRBJ1-2; D not resolved. This CDR3 region has 16 residues. V dropped 2 bases and J dropped 4 bases, with 17 bases sitting between them. Germline V gene sequence: CDR1 MNHEY, CDR2 SMNVEV (reference sequence). The DNA of the CDR3 is TGTGCCAGCAGTTTACTCCCCCAGGAGCCAGGCTATGGCTACACCTTC. Translation gives CASSLLPQEPGYGYTF.

This chain joins TRBV14 and TRBJ1-1; a weak D match, TRBD1 (5 bases). The CDR3 sequence is 14 residues long. V was clipped by 5 bases and J by 6 bases, with 16 bases between them. Germline loops: CDR1 SGHDN, CDR2 FVKESK. This CDR3 reads CASSAAQGTAEAFF. CDR3 nucleotide sequence: TGTGCCAGCAGCGCCGCCCAGGGTACCGCTGAAGCTTTCTTT.

This chain links TRBV7-9 with TRBJ2-1; 8 bases agree with TRBD1. This CDR3 has 15 amino acids. Per the germline V gene, CDR1 is SEHNR and CDR2 is FQNEAQ (reference sequence). Trimming cost V 3 bases and J 7 bases; bases outside gene matches: 8. CDR3 sequence reads: CASSFNRQGANEQFF. Written as DNA, the CDR3 is TGTGCCAGCAGCTTCAACCGTCAGGGGGCGAATGAGCAGTTCTTC.

This clone was seen a few times. This chain uses TRBV6-7 with TRBJ1-1; unclear D gene. TRBV6-7 is annotated as an ORF whose role is uncertain. V was pared by 1 base and J by 3 bases, with 6 bases between. The CDR3 spans 13 residues. Here the CDR3 reads CASSYFAYTEAFF. CDR3 DNA sequence: TGTGCCAGCAGTTACTTTGCCTACACTGAAGCTTTCTTT.

CDR3 protein: CASRGGAGANVLTF. The CDR3, as DNA: TGTGCCAGCAGAGGGGGGGCTGGGGCCAACGTCCTGACTTTC. The chain has TRBV2 and TRBJ2-6; D possibly corresponds to TRBD2 (7 bases). Germline V gene sequence: CDR1 SNHLY, CDR2 FYNNEI. The V gene lost 6 bases and the J gene lost 2 bases, with 8 bases spanning the gap. The CDR3 extends over 14 amino acids.

The chain employs TRBV2 and TRBJ1-2; the D is unclear. Germline assignment: CDR1 SNHLY and CDR2 FYNNEI. Trimming removed 8 bases from V and 7 bases from J, with 20 bases in between. This CDR3 spans 14 amino acids. This CDR3 is CASVSLGRSLGYTF. The CDR3 DNA sequence: TGTGCCAGCGTCTCACTGGGCAGGTCACTTGGCTACACCTTC.

V and J are TRBV5-8 and TRBJ2-3, with TRBD2 matching over 8 bases. Per germline, CDR1 SGHTS and CDR2 YDEGEE. Trimming at V came to 1 base and at J to 3 bases, leaving 1 base not matched to a gene. This CDR3 comprises 14 residues. The chain's CDR3 is CASSLTSGTDTQYF. DNA of the CDR3: TGTGCCAGCAGCTTGACTAGCGGTACAGATACGCAGTATTTT.

Written as DNA, the CDR3 is TGTGCCAGCAGCTTCCTGACAGGGGGCTACACTGAAGCTTTCTTT. It is translated as CASSFLTGGYTEAFF. This rearrangement joins TRBV7-9 to TRBJ1-1; 10 bases match TRBD1. After removal of 3 bases from V and 3 bases from J, the junction contained 4 bases not matched to a gene. Per germline, CDR1 SEHNR and CDR2 FQNEAQ (reference sequence). The length of the CDR3 is 15 residues.

This clone was recorded only once. V usage is TRBV19 and J usage is TRBJ1-2; 7 positions match TRBD1. With V trimmed by 7 bases and J by 3 bases, 8 bases remained unmatched. This CDR3 has 14 amino acids. In germline, CDR1 is LNHDA, CDR2 SQIVND (reference sequence). CDR3 sequence: CASNLDRLDYGYTF. The DNA for the CDR3 is TGTGCCAGTAACTTGGACAGGCTGGACTATGGCTACACCTTC.

The rearrangement uses TRBV9 and TRBJ2-2; TRBD2 might be the D (5 bases). The V gene's germline CDR1 is SGDLS and CDR2 YYNGEE. V shed 2 bases and J shed 2 bases, with 13 bases lying between them. The CDR3 has 16 residues. The CDR3 region has the DNA TGTGCCAGCAGCGTCAGAGGGCGGTCAAACACCGGGGAGCTGTTTTTT. Translated: CASSVRGRSNTGELFF. The full variable domain, rest sourced from reference TRBV9 and TRBJ2-2, is DSGVTQTPKHLITATGQRVTLRCSPRSGDLSVYWYQQSLDQGLQFLIQYYNGEERAKGNILERFSAQQFPDLHSELNLSSLELGDSALYFCASSVRGRSNTGELFFGEGSRLTVL.

This sequence joins TRBV6-5 and TRBJ1-5; D unresolved. CDR1 MNHEY and CDR2 SVGAGI come from the germline V gene. Trimming took 4 bases from V and 0 from J, leaving 10 bases between them. This CDR3 has 15 residues. The CDR3 spells CASSFLRDSNQPQHF. DNA for the CDR3: TGTGCCAGCAGTTTCCTTAGAGATAGCAATCAGCCCCAGCATTTT.

V usage is TRBV7-2 and J usage is TRBJ2-3, with D tentatively TRBD2 (7 bases). The V end was cut by 1 base, the J end by 5 bases, with 13 bases between. The CDR3 runs 15 residues. Per the germline V gene, CDR1 is SGHTA and CDR2 is FQGNSA. CDR3: CASSLGAGEGDTQYF. DNA for the CDR3: TGTGCCAGCAGCTTAGGGGCAGGGGAGGGAGATACGCAGTATTTT.

The CDR3 loop reads CASSLGIANYGYTF. The CDR3 region has the DNA TGCGCCAGCAGCTTGGGCATAGCTAACTATGGCTACACCTTC. The chain employs TRBV5-1 and TRBJ1-2, with D unresolved. V dropped 0 bases and J dropped 0 bases, with 6 bases sitting between them. Germline lookup yields CDR1 SGHRS and CDR2 YFSETQ. This CDR3 has 14 amino acids.

V is TRBV7-2 and J is TRBJ1-2, with 10 bases aligning to TRBD1. The germline CDR1 and CDR2 sequences are SGHTA and FQGNSA. The CDR3 extends over 17 amino acids. After removal of 5 bases from V and 2 bases from J, the junction contained 11 bases not matched to a gene. DNA for the CDR3: TGTGCCAGCAGCCTTAATCCCGGGACAGGGGACAACTATGGCTACACCTTC. Amino acids: CASSLNPGTGDNYGYTF.

In this sample, this clone turned up once. DNA for the CDR3: TGCGCCAGCTCCTACTCCGGGACAGGGCCTGTATACGAGCAGTACTTC. Translating gives CASSYSGTGPVYEQYF. The chain employs TRBV5-1 and TRBJ2-7; 9 bases match TRBD1. This CDR3 has 16 amino acids. The V and J ends lost 7 bases and 4 bases, in that order; junction bases with no gene match: 15. Germline assignment: CDR1 SGHRS and CDR2 YFSETQ.

The chain employs TRBV15 and TRBJ2-1; tentatively, D is TRBD1 (5 bases). The CDR3 spans 13 residues. V lost 0 bases and J 8 bases, leaving 8 bases between the germline ends. Germline values: CDR1 LNHNV, CDR2 YYDKDF (reference sequence). The CDR3, as DNA: TGTGCCACCAGCAGAGATAGGGGCTATGAGCAGTTCTTC. This sequence encodes CATSRDRGYEQFF. Looking up the rest from reference TRBV15 and TRBJ2-1 gives the full variable domain: DAMVIQNPRYQVTQFGKPVTLSCSQTLNHNVMYWYQQKSSQAPKLLFHYYDKDFNNEADTPDNFQSRRPNTSFCFLDIRSPGLGDTAMYLCATSRDRGYEQFFGPGTRLTVL.

This sequence joins TRBV7-2 and TRBJ2-1; unclear D gene. From germline, CDR1 is SGHTA and CDR2 FQGNSA. This CDR3 contains 14 residues. V dropped 0 bases and J dropped 7 bases, with 10 bases sitting between them. This chain's CDR3 is CASSLATPPNEQFF. The CDR3 coding sequence is TGTGCCAGCAGCTTAGCCACCCCCCCGAATGAGCAGTTCTTC.

The chain employs TRBV18 and TRBJ1-1; tentatively, D is TRBD1 (6 bases). The CDR3 sequence is 14 residues long. Germline V gives CDR1 KGHSH, CDR2 LQKENI. The V and J ends lost 2 bases and 3 bases respectively, with 10 bases between them. Written as DNA, the CDR3 is TGTGCCAGCTCACCATCAGGGGAACACACTGAAGCTTTCTTT. It translates to CASSPSGEHTEAFF.

DNA of the CDR3: TGTGCCAGCACGGGGACGTCGAACTATGGCTACACCTTC. Amino acid sequence: CASTGTSNYGYTF. This sequence joins TRBV6-5 and TRBJ1-2, with D possibly being TRBD1 (5 bases). Germline V gene lookup returns CDR1 MNHEY and CDR2 SVGAGI. Trimming shortened V by 7 bases and J by 2 bases, and 11 bases separated the two germline ends. The CDR3 is 13 residues long.

This clone was observed a handful of times. Here the CDR3 DNA reads TGTGCCAGCAGCCAAACGCCGGGACAGGGAATCTATGGCTACACCTTC. Its translation: CASSQTPGQGIYGYTF. The rearrangement joins TRBV5-5 to TRBJ1-2; TRBD1 matches 9 bases. Germline V gene lookup returns CDR1 SGHKS and CDR2 YYEKEE (reference sequence). Trimming took 4 bases from V and 4 from J; bases not matched to a gene: 11. The CDR3 consists of 16 residues.

The chain couples TRBV7-9 to TRBJ2-1; unclear D gene. Looked up from germline, CDR1 is SEHNR and CDR2 is FQNEAQ (reference sequence). The CDR3 is 16 residues long. Trimming left V 5 bases short and J 0 bases short, with 14 bases between. CDR3 nucleotides: TGTGCCAGCAGCCCCGCGGAGCAGAGCTCCTACAATGAGCAGTTCTTC. Encoded protein: CASSPAEQSSYNEQFF.

The chain couples TRBV7-9 to TRBJ1-1; TRBD1 matches at 9 bases. This CDR3 is built from 14 residues. Germline V gene data show CDR1 as SEHNR and CDR2 as FQNEAQ (reference sequence). V dropped 6 bases and J dropped 1; count of bases not matched to a gene: 3. In DNA form, the CDR3 reads TGTGCCAGCAGGACGACAGGGGGGAACACTGAAGCTTTCTTT. Amino acids: CASRTTGGNTEAFF. The whole variable domain, filled in from reference TRBV7-9 and TRBJ1-1, reads DTGVSQNPRHKITKRGQNVTFRCDPISEHNRLYWYRQTLGQGPEFLTYFQNEAQLEKSRLLSDRFSAERPKGSFSTLEIQRTEQGDSAMYLCASRTTGGNTEAFFGQGTRLTVV.

This chain joins TRBV19 and TRBJ1-2; possible D gene TRBD1, 6 bases. CDR1 is LNHDA, CDR2 SQIVND, per germline (reference sequence). Deletions cut 5 bases from V and 9 bases from J, with 16 bases between. This CDR3 has 13 amino acids. CDR3 bases: TGTGCCAGTAGTCCCCGGACAGTAGTACGCTACACCTTC. It is translated as CASSPRTVVRYTF.

CDR3 region: CASSFTDGETQYF. CDR3 nucleotide sequence: TGTGCCAGCAGCTTTACTGACGGAGAGACCCAGTACTTC. The rearrangement joins TRBV5-4 to TRBJ2-5; D gene uncertain. The CDR3 has 13 residues. CDR1 is SGHNT and CDR2 is YYREEE in the germline V gene (reference sequence). The V gene lost 2 bases and the J gene lost 4 bases, with 9 bases spanning the gap.